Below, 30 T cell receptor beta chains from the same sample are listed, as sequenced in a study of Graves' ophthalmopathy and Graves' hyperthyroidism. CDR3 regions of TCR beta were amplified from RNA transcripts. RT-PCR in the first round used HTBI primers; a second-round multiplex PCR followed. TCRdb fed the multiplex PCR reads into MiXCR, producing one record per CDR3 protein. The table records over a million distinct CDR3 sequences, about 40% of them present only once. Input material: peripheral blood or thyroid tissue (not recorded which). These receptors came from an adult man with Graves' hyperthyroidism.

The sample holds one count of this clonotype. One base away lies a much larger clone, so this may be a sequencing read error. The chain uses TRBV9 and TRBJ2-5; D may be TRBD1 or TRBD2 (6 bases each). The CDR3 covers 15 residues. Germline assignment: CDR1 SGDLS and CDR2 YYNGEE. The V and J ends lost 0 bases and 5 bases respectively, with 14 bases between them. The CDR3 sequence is CASSVGGGFGETQYF. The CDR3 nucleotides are TGTGCCAGCAGCGTAGGAGGGGGGTTCGGGGAGACCCAGTACTTC.

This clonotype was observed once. CDR3 DNA sequence: TGTGCCACCAACAACGGAAGGAACACTGAAGCTTTCTTT. This gives the protein CATNNGRNTEAFF. This chain uses TRBV6-2 or TRBV6-3 with TRBJ1-1; no reliable D call. V lost 10 bases to trimming and J lost 1 base, with 13 bases between them. Germline V gene lookup returns CDR1 MNHEY and CDR2 SVGEGT. CDR3 size: 13 residues.

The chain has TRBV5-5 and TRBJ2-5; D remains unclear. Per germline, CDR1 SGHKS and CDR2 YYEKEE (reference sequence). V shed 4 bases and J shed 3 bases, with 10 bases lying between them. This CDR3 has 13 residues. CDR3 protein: CASSGPGKETQYF. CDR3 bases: TGTGCCAGCAGCGGCCCGGGCAAAGAGACCCAGTACTTC.

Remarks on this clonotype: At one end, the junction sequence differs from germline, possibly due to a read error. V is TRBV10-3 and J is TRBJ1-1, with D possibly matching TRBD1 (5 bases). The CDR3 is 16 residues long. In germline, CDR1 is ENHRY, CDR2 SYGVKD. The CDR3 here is CASSYALVRGYTEAFF. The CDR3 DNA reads TGTGCCAGCAGTTACGCCTTGGTACGGGGGTACACTGAAGCTTTCTTT.

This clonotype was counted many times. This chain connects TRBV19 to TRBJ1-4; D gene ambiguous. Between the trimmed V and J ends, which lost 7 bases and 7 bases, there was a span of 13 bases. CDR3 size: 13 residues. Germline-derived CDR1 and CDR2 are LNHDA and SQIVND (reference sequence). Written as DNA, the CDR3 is TGTGCCAGTAATCGGGCCCTGAGTGAAAAACTGTTTTTT. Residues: CASNRALSEKLFF. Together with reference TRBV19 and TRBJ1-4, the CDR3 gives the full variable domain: DGGITQSPKYLFRKEGQNVTLSCEQNLNHDAMYWYRQDPGQGLRLIYYSQIVNDFQKGDIAEGYSVSREKKESFPLTVTSAQKNPTAFYLCASNRALSEKLFFGSGTQLSVL.

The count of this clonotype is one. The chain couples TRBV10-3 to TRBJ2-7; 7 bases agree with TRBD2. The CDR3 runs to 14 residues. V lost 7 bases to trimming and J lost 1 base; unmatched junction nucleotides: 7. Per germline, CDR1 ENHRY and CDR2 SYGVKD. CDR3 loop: CAINRGDLSYEQYF. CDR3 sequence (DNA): TGTGCCATCAACCGGGGGGATTTGTCCTACGAGCAGTACTTC.

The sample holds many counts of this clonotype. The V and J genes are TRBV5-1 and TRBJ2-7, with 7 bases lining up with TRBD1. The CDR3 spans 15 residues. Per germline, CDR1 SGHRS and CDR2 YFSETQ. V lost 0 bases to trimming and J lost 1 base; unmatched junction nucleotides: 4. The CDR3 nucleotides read TGCGCCAGCAGCTTGGCCCTGACAGGGTCCTACGAGCAGTACTTC. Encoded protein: CASSLALTGSYEQYF.

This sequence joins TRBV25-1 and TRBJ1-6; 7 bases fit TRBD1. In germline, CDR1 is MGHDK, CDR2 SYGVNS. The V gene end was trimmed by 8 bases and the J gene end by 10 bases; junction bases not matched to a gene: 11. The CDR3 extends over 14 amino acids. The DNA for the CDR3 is TGTGCCAGCTCACCCGACAGGGTCGGATCACCCCTCCACTTT. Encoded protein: CASSPDRVGSPLHF.

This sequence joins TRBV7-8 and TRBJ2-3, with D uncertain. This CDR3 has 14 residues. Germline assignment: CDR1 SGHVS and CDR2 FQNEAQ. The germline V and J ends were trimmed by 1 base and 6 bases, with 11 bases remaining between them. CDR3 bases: TGTGCCAGCAGCTTAGTGGCACAATCGGATACGCAGTATTTT. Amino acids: CASSLVAQSDTQYF.

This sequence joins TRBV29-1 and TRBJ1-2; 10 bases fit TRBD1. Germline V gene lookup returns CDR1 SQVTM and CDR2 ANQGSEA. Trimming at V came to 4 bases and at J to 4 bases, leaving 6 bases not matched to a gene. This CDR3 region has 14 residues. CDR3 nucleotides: TGCAGCGTTGTTCTCCGGGACAGGGGCTATGGCTACACCTTC. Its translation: CSVVLRDRGYGYTF.

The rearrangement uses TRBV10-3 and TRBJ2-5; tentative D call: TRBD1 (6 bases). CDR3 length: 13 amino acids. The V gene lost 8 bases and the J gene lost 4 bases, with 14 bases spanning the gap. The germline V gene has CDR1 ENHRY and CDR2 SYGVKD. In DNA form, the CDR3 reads TGTGCCATCGGACGACAGGTAATAGAGACCCAGTACTTC. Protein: CAIGRQVIETQYF.

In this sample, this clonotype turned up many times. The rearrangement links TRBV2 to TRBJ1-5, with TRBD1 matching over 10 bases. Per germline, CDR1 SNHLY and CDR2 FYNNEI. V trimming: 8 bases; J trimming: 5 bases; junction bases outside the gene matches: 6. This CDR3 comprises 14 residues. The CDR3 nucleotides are TGTGCCAGCGACGGACAGGGGGGCGATCAGCCCCAGCATTTT. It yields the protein CASDGQGGDQPQHF.

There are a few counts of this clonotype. The CDR3 protein is CASSLDPFGAAAGYTF. The CDR3 bases are TGCGCCAGCAGCTTGGACCCCTTTGGGGCGGCGGCCGGCTACACCTTC. This chain connects TRBV5-1 to TRBJ1-2; D may be TRBD1 (5 bases). The CDR3 runs 16 residues. V dropped 0 bases and J dropped 8 bases, with 20 bases sitting between them. Germline lookup yields CDR1 SGHRS and CDR2 YFSETQ.

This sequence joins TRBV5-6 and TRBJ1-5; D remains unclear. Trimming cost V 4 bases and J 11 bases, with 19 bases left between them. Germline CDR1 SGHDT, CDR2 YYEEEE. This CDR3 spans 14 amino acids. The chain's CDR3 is CASSQDPTVETQHF. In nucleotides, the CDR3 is TGTGCCAGCAGCCAGGACCCGACCGTAGAGACCCAGCATTTT.

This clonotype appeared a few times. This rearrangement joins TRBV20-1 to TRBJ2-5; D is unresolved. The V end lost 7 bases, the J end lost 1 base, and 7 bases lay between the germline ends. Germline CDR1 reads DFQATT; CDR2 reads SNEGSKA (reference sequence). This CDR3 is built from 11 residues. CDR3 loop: CSGEVQETQYF. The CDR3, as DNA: TGCAGTGGTGAGGTCCAAGAGACCCAGTACTTC.

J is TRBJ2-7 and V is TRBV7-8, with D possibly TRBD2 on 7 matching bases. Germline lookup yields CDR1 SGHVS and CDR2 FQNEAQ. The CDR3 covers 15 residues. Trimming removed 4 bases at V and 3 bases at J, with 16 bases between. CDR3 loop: CASSSWGGGIYEQYF. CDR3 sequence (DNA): TGTGCCAGCAGCTCGTGGGGAGGGGGGATCTACGAGCAGTACTTC.

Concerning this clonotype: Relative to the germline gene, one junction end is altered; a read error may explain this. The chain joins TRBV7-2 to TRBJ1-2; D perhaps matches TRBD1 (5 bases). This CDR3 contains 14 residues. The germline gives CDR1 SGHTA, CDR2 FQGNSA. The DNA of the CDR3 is TGCGCCAGCAGCCAAGATGGGCAGGGAGATGGCTACACCTTC. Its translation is CASSQDGQGDGYTF.

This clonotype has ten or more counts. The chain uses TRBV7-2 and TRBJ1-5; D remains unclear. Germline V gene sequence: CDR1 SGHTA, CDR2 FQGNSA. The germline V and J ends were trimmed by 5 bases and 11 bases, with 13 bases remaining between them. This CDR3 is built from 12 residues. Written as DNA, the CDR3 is TGTGCCAGCAGCACCCGAACGAGTTCCCAGCATTTT. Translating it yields CASSTRTSSQHF. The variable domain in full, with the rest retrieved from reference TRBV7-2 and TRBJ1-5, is GAGVSQSPSNKVTEKGKDVELRCDPISGHTALYWYRQSLGQGLEFLIYFQGNSAPDKSGLPSDRFSAERTGGSVSTLTIQRTQQEDSAVYLCASSTRTSSQHFGDGTRLSIL.

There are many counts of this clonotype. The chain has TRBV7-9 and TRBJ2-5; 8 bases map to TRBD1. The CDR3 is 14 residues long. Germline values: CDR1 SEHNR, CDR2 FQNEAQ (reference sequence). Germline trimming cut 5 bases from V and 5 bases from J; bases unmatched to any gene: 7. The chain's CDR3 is CASSSPRTGETQYF. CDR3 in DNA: TGTGCCAGCAGCAGCCCCCGGACAGGGGAGACCCAGTACTTC.

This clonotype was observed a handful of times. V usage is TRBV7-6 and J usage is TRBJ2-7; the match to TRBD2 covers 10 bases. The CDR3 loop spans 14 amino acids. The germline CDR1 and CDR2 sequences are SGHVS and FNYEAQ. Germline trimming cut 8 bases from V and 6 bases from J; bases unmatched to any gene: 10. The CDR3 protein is CASAIDSGRPEQYF. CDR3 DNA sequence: TGTGCCAGCGCAATAGATAGCGGGAGGCCCGAGCAGTACTTC. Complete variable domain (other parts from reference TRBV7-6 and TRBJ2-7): GAGVSQSPRYKVTKRGQDVALRCDPISGHVSLYWYRQALGQGPEFLTYFNYEAQQDKSGLPNDRFSAERPEGSISTLTIQRTEQRDSAMYRCASAIDSGRPEQYFGPGTRLTVT.

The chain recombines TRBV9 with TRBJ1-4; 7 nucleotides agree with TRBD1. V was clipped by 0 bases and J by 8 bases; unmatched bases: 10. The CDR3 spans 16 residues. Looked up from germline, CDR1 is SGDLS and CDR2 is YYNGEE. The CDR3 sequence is CASSVETGLPGEKLFF. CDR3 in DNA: TGTGCCAGCAGCGTAGAGACAGGGCTACCTGGGGAAAAACTGTTTTTT.

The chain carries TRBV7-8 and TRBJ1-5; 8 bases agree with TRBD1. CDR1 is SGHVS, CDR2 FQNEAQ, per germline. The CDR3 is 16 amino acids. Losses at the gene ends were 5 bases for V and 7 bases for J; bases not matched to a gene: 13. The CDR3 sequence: CASSPARDRGSQPQHF. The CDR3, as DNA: TGTGCCAGCAGCCCTGCTAGAGACAGGGGTTCACAGCCCCAGCATTTT.

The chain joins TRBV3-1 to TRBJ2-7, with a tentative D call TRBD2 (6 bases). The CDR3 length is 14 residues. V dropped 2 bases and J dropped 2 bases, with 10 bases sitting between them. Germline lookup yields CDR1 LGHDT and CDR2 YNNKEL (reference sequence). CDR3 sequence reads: CASSQLGLPYEQYF. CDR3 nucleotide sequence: TGTGCCAGCAGCCAACTAGGACTACCCTACGAGCAGTACTTC.

CDR3 bases: TGTGCCAGCAGCTTCCGGGACAGGGCCTCCGAAGCTTTCTTT. It translates to CASSFRDRASEAFF. V is TRBV7-8 and J is TRBJ1-1; 9 nucleotides line up with TRBD1. CDR1 is SGHVS, CDR2 FQNEAQ, per germline. This CDR3 region has 14 residues. V shed 3 bases, J shed 8 bases, and the junction held 7 bases outside the gene matches.

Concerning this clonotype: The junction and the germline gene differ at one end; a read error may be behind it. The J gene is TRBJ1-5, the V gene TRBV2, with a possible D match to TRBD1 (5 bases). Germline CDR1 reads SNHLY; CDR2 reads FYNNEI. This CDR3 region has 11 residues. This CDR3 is CASRTGQRQHF. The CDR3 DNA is TGTGCCAGCAGAACGGGGCAGCGCCAGCATTTT.

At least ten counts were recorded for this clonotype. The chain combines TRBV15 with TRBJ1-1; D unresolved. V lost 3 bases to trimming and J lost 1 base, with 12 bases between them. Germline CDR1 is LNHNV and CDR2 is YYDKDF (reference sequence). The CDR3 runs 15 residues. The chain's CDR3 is CATSSGRGQNTEAFF. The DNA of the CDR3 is TGTGCCACCAGCAGTGGTCGAGGTCAGAACACTGAAGCTTTCTTT.

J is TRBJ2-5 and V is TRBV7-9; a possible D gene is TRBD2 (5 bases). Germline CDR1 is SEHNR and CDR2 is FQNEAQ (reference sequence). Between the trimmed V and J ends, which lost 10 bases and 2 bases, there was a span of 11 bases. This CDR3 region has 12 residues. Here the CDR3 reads CATQRLQETQYF. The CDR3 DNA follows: TGTGCCACACAGCGACTACAAGAGACCCAGTACTTC.

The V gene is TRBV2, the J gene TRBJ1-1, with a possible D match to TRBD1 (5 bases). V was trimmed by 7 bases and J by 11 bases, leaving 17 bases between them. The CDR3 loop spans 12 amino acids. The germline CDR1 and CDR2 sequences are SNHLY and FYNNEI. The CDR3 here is CASTSGGFGAFF. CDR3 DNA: TGTGCCAGCACCTCGGGGGGGTTCGGGGCTTTCTTT.

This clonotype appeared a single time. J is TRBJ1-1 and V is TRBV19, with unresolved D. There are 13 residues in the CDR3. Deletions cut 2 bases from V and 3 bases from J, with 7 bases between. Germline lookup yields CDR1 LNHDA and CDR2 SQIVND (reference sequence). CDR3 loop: CASSISGHTEAFF. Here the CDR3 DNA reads TGTGCCAGTAGTATATCGGGCCACACTGAAGCTTTCTTT.

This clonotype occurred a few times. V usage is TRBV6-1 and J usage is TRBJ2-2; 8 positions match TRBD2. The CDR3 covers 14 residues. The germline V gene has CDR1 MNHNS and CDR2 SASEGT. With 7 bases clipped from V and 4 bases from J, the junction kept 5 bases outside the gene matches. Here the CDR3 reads CASKVTSGTGELFF. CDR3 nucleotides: TGTGCCAGCAAGGTCACTAGCGGCACCGGGGAGCTGTTTTTT.